This T cell receptor beta chain emerged from a study of shared clonotypes between healthy human individuals. Study-wide background: Aged 18 to 49, the donors were a couple of women and three men. Each donor's CD4 naive and CD4 memory cells filled three plates apiece, CD8 naive two, and CD8 memory one. General study results and limits: A reduction in generation probabilities was seen for non-shared clonotypes relative to those shared by all four donors.

The V and J ends lost 0 bases and 7 bases, in that order; junction bases with no gene match: 9. Germline values: CDR1 SGHRS, CDR2 YFSETQ. The CDR3 is made up of 15 amino acids. When replicate PCRs were run on sorted subsets, they used roughly 0.2 ug DNA, about 30,000 T cell genomes. Sequencing used immunoSEQ multiplex PCR; TCRdb keeps in-frame clones, though not all of them. In the table there are hundreds of thousands of clones, roughly 95% of which are singletons. The naive CD8 population came from CD45RO-negative cells selected for CCR7, without terminally differentiated effector memory CD45RA+ cells. With respect to this clone: Its antigen is not known.

The gene calls are TRBV5-1 and TRBJ1-1; TRBD1 matches at 7 bases. Sequenced sample: naive CD8+ T cells sorted from blood. The origin of this receptor is a woman younger than 45 in good health. The CDR3: CASSLDLGSGGEAFF. The DNA for the CDR3 is TGCGCCAGCAGCTTGGATCTAGGCTCAGGGGGTGAAGCTTTCTTT.